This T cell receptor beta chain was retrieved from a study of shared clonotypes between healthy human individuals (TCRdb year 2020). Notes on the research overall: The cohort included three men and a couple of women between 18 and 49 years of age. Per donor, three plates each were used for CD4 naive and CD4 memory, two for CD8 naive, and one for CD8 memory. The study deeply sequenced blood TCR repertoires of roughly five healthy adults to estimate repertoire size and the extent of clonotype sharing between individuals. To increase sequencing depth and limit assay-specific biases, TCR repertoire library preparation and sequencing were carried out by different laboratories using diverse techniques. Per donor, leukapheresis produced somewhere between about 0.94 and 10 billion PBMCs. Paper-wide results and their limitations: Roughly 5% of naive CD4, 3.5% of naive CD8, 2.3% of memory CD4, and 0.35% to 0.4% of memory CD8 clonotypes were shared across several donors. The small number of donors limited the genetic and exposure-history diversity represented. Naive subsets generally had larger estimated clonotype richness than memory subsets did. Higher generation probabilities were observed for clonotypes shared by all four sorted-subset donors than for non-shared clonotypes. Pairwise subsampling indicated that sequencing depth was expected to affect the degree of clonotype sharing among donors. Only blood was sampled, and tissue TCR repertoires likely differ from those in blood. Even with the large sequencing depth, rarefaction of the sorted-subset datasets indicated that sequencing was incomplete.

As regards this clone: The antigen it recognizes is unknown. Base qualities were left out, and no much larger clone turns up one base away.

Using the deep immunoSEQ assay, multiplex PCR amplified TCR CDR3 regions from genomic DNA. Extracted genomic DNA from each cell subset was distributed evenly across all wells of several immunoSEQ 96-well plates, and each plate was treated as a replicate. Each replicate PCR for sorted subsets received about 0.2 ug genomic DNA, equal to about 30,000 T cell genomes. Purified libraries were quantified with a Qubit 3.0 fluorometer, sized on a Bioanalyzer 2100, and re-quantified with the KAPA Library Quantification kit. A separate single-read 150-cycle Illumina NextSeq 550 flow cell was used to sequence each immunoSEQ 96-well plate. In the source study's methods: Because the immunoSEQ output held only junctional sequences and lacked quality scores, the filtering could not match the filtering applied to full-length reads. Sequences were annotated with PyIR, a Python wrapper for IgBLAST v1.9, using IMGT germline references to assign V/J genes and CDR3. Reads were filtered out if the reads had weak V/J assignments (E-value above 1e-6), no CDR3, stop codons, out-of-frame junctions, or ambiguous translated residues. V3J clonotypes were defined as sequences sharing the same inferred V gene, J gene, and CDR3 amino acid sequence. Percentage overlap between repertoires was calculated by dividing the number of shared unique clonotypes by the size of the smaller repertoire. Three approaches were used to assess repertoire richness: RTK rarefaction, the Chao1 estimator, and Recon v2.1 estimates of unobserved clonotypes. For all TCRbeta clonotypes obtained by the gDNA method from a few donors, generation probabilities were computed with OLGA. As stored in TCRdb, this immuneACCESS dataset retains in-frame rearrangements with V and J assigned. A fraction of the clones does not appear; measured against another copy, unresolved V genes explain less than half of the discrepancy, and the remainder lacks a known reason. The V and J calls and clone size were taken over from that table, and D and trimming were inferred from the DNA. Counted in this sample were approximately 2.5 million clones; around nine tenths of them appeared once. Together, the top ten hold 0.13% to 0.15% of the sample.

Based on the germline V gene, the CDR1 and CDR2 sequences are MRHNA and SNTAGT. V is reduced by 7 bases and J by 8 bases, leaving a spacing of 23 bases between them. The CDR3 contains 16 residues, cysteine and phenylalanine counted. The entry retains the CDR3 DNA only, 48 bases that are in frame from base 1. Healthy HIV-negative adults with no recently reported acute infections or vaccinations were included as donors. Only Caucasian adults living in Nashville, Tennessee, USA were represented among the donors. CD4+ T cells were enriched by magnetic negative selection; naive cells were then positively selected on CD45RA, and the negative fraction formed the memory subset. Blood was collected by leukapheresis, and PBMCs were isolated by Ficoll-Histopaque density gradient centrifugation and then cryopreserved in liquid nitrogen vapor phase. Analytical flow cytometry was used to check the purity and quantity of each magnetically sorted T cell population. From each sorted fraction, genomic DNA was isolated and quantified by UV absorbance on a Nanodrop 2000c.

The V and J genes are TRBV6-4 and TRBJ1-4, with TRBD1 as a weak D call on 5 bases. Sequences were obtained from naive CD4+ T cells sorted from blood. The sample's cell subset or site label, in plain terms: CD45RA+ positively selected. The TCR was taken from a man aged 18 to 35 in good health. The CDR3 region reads CASTPSFGTGGEKLFF. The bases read TGTGCCAGCACCCCCTCGTTTGGTACCGGGGGGGAAAAACTGTTTTTT.